Below are 28 T cell receptor beta chains sequenced from a single sample in a study of blood T cell repertoires in COVID-19. Assay used: immunoSEQ multiplex PCR; TCRdb lists only in-frame clones, some missing. Of 150,000 to 200,000 clones listed, roughly 82% were seen once; the top ten hold about 8.4%. Sequencing used peripheral blood. These receptors were collected from a woman in her 70s with acute or convalescent COVID-19.

The CDR3 region is CASSWQGTSGGAGGELFF. DNA of the CDR3: TGTGCCAGCAGTTGGCAGGGGACTAGCGGGGGGGCCGGCGGGGAGCTGTTTTTT. V gene TRBV28 combines with J gene TRBJ2-2; the match to TRBD2 covers 16 bases. V gave up 4 bases and J gave up 7 bases; unmatched junction bases: 9. Germline-derived CDR1 and CDR2 are MDHEN and SYDVKM. The CDR3 length is 18 residues.

The chain joins TRBV7-8 to TRBJ1-2; the D gene is possibly TRBD1 (5 bases). The V gene lost 1 base and the J gene lost 0 bases, with 9 bases spanning the gap. There are 15 residues in the CDR3. Germline V gene sequence: CDR1 SGHVS, CDR2 FQNEAQ. CDR3 in amino acids: CASSLGSGANYGYTF. The DNA for the CDR3 is TGTGCCAGCAGCTTAGGTTCGGGGGCTAACTATGGCTACACCTTC.

The rearrangement links TRBV25-1 to TRBJ2-1; 7 bases map to TRBD2. The V and J ends lost 5 bases and 6 bases, in that order; junction bases with no gene match: 10. CDR3 length equals 15 residues. Germline V gene data show CDR1 as MGHDK and CDR2 as SYGVNS. The CDR3 region is CASSRPSSGTNEQFF. Written as DNA, the CDR3 is TGTGCCAGCAGTAGGCCGTCTAGCGGAACCAATGAGCAGTTCTTC.

The CDR3 loop reads CASSLVQGADGYTF. For the CDR3, the DNA is TGCGCCAGCAGCTTGGTACAGGGGGCTGATGGCTACACCTTC. The chain has TRBV5-1 and TRBJ1-2; 9 bases align to TRBD1. The CDR3 has 14 residues. The germline V gene encodes CDR1 SGHRS and CDR2 YFSETQ. The V segment lost 0 bases and the J segment 6 bases; nucleotides outside the gene matches: 3. Full variable domain (remainder filled in from reference TRBV5-1 and TRBJ1-2): KAGVTQTPRYLIKTRGQQVTLSCSPISGHRSVSWYQQTPGQGLQFLFEYFSETQRNKGNFPGRFSGRQFSNSRSEMNVSTLELGDSALYLCASSLVQGADGYTFGSGTRLTVV.

This clone has only one observation. The chain recombines TRBV6-6 with TRBJ1-6; the D is unclear. There are 15 residues in the CDR3. The V gene lost 2 bases and the J gene lost 8 bases, with 13 bases spanning the gap. The germline CDR1 and CDR2 sequences are MNHNY and SVGAGI (reference sequence). CDR3 coding DNA: TGTGCCAGCAGTTACAACGGGTTGGGTGATTCACCCCTCCACTTT. It codes for CASSYNGLGDSPLHF.

The rearrangement joins TRBV7-6 to TRBJ2-2; D unclear. The germline V and J ends were trimmed by 6 bases and 4 bases, with 12 bases remaining between them. The CDR3 extends over 14 amino acids. Germline V CDR1 and CDR2: SGHVS, FNYEAQ. CDR3 in amino acids: CASSRGSPTGELFF. The CDR3 nucleotides read TGTGCCAGCAGTCGCGGCAGCCCCACCGGGGAGCTGTTTTTT.

The chain employs TRBV30 and TRBJ2-3; either TRBD1 or TRBD2 may fit D (5 bases each). The V gene lost 8 bases and the J gene lost 2 bases, with 11 bases spanning the gap. CDR1 and CDR2 (germline): GTSNPN, SVGIG (reference sequence). The length of the CDR3 is 12 residues. The CDR3 DNA reads TGTGCCCGGGACGGTTACACAGATACGCAGTATTTT. Amino acids: CARDGYTDTQYF.

V and J are TRBV11-2 and TRBJ2-7; 8 bases line up with TRBD2. This CDR3 has 13 residues. Germline assignment: CDR1 SGHAT and CDR2 FQNNGV. Germline trimming cut 8 bases from V and 3 bases from J; bases unmatched to any gene: 6. The CDR3 sequence is CASGRGAYYEQYF. CDR3 nucleotides: TGTGCCAGCGGGCGGGGGGCGTACTACGAGCAGTACTTC. The full variable domain, in which reference TRBV11-2 and TRBJ2-7 provide the parts outside the CDR3, is EAGVAQSPRYKIIEKRQSVAFWCNPISGHATLYWYQQILGQGPKLLIQFQNNGVVDDSQLPKDRFSAERLKGVDSTLKIQPAKLEDSAVYLCASGRGAYYEQYFGPGTRLTVT.

The V and J genes are TRBV6-6 and TRBJ1-2; no clear D gene. The germline V and J ends were trimmed by 7 bases and 2 bases, with 8 bases remaining between them. Per the germline V gene, CDR1 is MNHNY and CDR2 is SVGAGI (reference sequence). The CDR3 length is 12 residues. The chain's CDR3 is CASTWENYGYTF. The DNA of the CDR3 is TGTGCCAGCACGTGGGAGAACTATGGCTACACCTTC.

Only one count was recorded for this clone. The rearrangement joins TRBV19 to TRBJ2-7; TRBD2 aligns across 7 bases. The germline gives CDR1 LNHDA, CDR2 SQIVND (reference sequence). This CDR3 is built from 15 residues. V gave up 2 bases and J gave up 5 bases; unmatched junction bases: 9. The CDR3 region has the DNA TGTGCCAGTAGTATACAGCCGGGACTATTTCACGAGCAGTACTTC. Residues: CASSIQPGLFHEQYF.

This chain joins TRBV6-4 and TRBJ2-1, with D possibly being TRBD2 (5 bases). V was clipped by 6 bases and J by 4 bases, with 19 bases between them. The CDR3 length is 16 residues. In germline, CDR1 is MRHNA, CDR2 SNTAGT. The CDR3 loop is CASSETFRTSYNEQFF. The CDR3 bases are TGTGCCAGCAGCGAGACCTTTAGGACTTCTTACAATGAGCAGTTCTTC.

The CDR3 loop is CASSEHRGATEAFF. The DNA for the CDR3 is TGTGCCAGCAGTGAACACAGGGGGGCCACTGAAGCTTTCTTT. This chain connects TRBV6-1 to TRBJ1-1; 8 bases are a match to TRBD1. V was pared by 2 bases and J by 4 bases, with 3 bases of the junction left unmatched. From germline, CDR1 is MNHNS and CDR2 SASEGT. This CDR3 is built from 14 residues.

This clone was recorded only once. The chain combines TRBV19 with TRBJ1-1; 7 bases are shared with TRBD1. The CDR3 has 13 residues. The germline gives CDR1 LNHDA, CDR2 SQIVND (reference sequence). V dropped 5 bases and J dropped 1; count of bases not matched to a gene: 1. CDR3 coding DNA: TGTGCCAGTAGTCGGACAGGGAACACTGAAGCTTTCTTT. As protein: CASSRTGNTEAFF. Complete variable domain (other parts from reference TRBV19 and TRBJ1-1): DGGITQSPKYLFRKEGQNVTLSCEQNLNHDAMYWYRQDPGQGLRLIYYSQIVNDFQKGDIAEGYSVSREKKESFPLTVTSAQKNPTAFYLCASSRTGNTEAFFGQGTRLTVV.

A single count supports this clone. V usage is TRBV5-4 and J usage is TRBJ2-2; TRBD2 might be the D (5 bases). Germline values: CDR1 SGHNT, CDR2 YYREEE (reference sequence). The V end lost 4 bases, the J end lost 0 bases, and 10 bases lay between the germline ends. The CDR3 length is 15 residues. The CDR3 coding sequence is TGTGCCAGCAGCGTCGCGGGTCCGAACACCGGGGAGCTGTTTTTT. Protein sequence: CASSVAGPNTGELFF.

This chain uses TRBV28 with TRBJ1-2; 8 bases are a match to TRBD1. Germline values: CDR1 MDHEN, CDR2 SYDVKM. This CDR3 region has 16 residues. Losses at the gene ends were 3 bases for V and 2 bases for J; bases not matched to a gene: 8. The CDR3 spells CASSFPAGGMNYGYTF. As DNA, the CDR3 is TGTGCCAGCAGTTTCCCGGCAGGGGGCATGAACTATGGCTACACCTTC.

This chain joins TRBV5-1 and TRBJ2-5; 8 nucleotides match TRBD1. The CDR3 runs 16 residues. Germline CDR1 SGHRS, CDR2 YFSETQ. V lost 0 bases, J lost 1 base, and 5 bases stayed unmatched. The CDR3 loop is CASSLVAGGGQETQYF. In DNA, the CDR3 is TGCGCCAGCAGCTTGGTAGCAGGGGGCGGCCAAGAGACCCAGTACTTC.

The J gene is TRBJ1-2, the V gene TRBV2, with D maybe TRBD1 (5 bases). The V gene lost 4 bases and the J gene lost 3 bases, with 9 bases spanning the gap. This CDR3 is built from 13 residues. In germline, CDR1 is SNHLY, CDR2 FYNNEI. This chain's CDR3 is CASSVVRDYGYTF. The CDR3 coding sequence is TGTGCCAGCAGTGTGGTCAGGGACTATGGCTACACCTTC. Together with reference TRBV2 and TRBJ1-2, the CDR3 gives the full variable domain: EPEVTQTPSHQVTQMGQEVILRCVPISNHLYFYWYRQILGQKVEFLVSFYNNEISEKSEIFDDQFSVERPDGSNFTLKIRSTKLEDSAMYFCASSVVRDYGYTFGSGTRLTVV.

This chain joins TRBV10-3 and TRBJ2-1; D gene uncertain. This CDR3 has 12 residues. V lost 2 bases and J 7 bases, leaving 6 bases between the germline ends. Looked up from germline, CDR1 is ENHRY and CDR2 is SYGVKD. The CDR3: CAISEEQNEQFF. DNA for the CDR3: TGTGCCATCAGTGAGGAACAGAATGAGCAGTTCTTC.

This rearrangement joins TRBV9 to TRBJ1-1; 7 bases are a match to TRBD1. Germline trimming cut 4 bases from V and 6 bases from J; bases unmatched to any gene: 6. The CDR3 is made up of 13 amino acids. Per germline, CDR1 SGDLS and CDR2 YYNGEE. DNA for the CDR3: TGTGCCAGCAGCAGAGACAGGGACGCTGAAGCTTTCTTT. This translates into CASSRDRDAEAFF.

This clone was observed once. The rearrangement links TRBV12-3 or TRBV12-4 to TRBJ1-1, with D maybe TRBD1 (5 bases). The CDR3 covers 13 residues. The germline V and J ends were trimmed by 5 bases and 4 bases, with 11 bases remaining between them. DNA for the CDR3: TGTGCCAGCAGTCCTAGGACATCCACTGAAGCTTTCTTT. This codes for CASSPRTSTEAFF.

This chain joins TRBV2 and TRBJ1-1; D gene unclear. Germline CDR1 and CDR2: SNHLY and FYNNEI. Trimming took off 7 bases at V and 1 base at J, with 10 bases between the two ends. The CDR3 is made up of 13 amino acids. The DNA of the CDR3 is TGTGCCAGCACAGAGGGAGCGAACACTGAAGCTTTCTTT. It translates to CASTEGANTEAFF.

This sequence joins TRBV15 and TRBJ1-5; D is perhaps TRBD1 (5 bases). Trimming shortened V by 1 base and J by 5 bases, and 12 bases separated the two germline ends. Germline values: CDR1 LNHNV, CDR2 YYDKDF (reference sequence). The CDR3 is made up of 15 amino acids. The CDR3 coding sequence is TGTGCCACCAGCAGAGCGGGGGGATTTTATCAGCCCCAGCATTTT. Translated, it gives CATSRAGGFYQPQHF.

V usage is TRBV3-1 (or the pseudogene TRBV3-2) and J usage is TRBJ1-1; D remains ambiguous. From germline, CDR1 is LGHDT and CDR2 YNNKEL (reference sequence). Trimming stripped 8 bases from V and 1 base from J, with 8 bases between. The length of the CDR3 is 12 residues. This CDR3 is CASRVGNTEAFF. The DNA for the CDR3 is TGTGCCAGCCGGGTAGGGAACACTGAAGCTTTCTTT.

V usage is TRBV5-1 and J usage is TRBJ1-2; D remains ambiguous. V lost 3 bases and J 8 bases, leaving 11 bases between the germline ends. The CDR3 covers 12 residues. Germline CDR1 is SGHRS and CDR2 is YFSETQ. This CDR3 is CASSSNSEGYTF. In DNA form, the CDR3 reads TGCGCCAGCAGCTCCAACAGTGAGGGCTACACCTTC.

The rearrangement joins TRBV7-2 to TRBJ1-1, with 8 positions matching TRBD1. The trim removed 5 bases at V and 10 bases at J, leaving 15 bases unmatched. CDR1 and CDR2 from the germline V gene are SGHTA and FQGNSA. The CDR3 totals 15 residues. CDR3 in amino acids: CASSHFRQGRGRAFF. CDR3 nucleotides: TGTGCCAGCAGCCACTTCCGACAGGGGAGGGGGAGAGCTTTCTTT. The full variable domain, with the rest looked up from reference TRBV7-2 and TRBJ1-1, is GAGVSQSPSNKVTEKGKDVELRCDPISGHTALYWYRQSLGQGLEFLIYFQGNSAPDKSGLPSDRFSAERTGGSVSTLTIQRTQQEDSAVYLCASSHFRQGRGRAFFGQGTRLTVV.

The chain recombines TRBV11-2 with TRBJ1-1; no firm D call. The length of the CDR3 is 13 residues. Germline loops: CDR1 SGHAT, CDR2 FQNNGV. Trimming took off 3 bases at V and 1 base at J, with 6 bases between the two ends. The CDR3 loop is CASSFTENTEAFF. In nucleotides, the CDR3 is TGTGCCAGCAGCTTTACAGAGAACACTGAAGCTTTCTTT. The whole variable domain, remainder taken from reference TRBV11-2 and TRBJ1-1, is EAGVAQSPRYKIIEKRQSVAFWCNPISGHATLYWYQQILGQGPKLLIQFQNNGVVDDSQLPKDRFSAERLKGVDSTLKIQPAKLEDSAVYLCASSFTENTEAFFGQGTRLTVV.

J is TRBJ2-7 and V is TRBV3-1 (or the pseudogene TRBV3-2), with TRBD2 matching 15 bases. The J segment lost 2 bases and the V segment lost 4 bases, leaving 9 bases of the junction unmatched. The germline gives CDR1 LGHDT, CDR2 YNNKEL (reference sequence). This CDR3 contains 18 residues. The CDR3 loop is CASSRRTSGGARPYEQYF. CDR3 DNA sequence: TGTGCCAGCAGCCGCAGGACTAGCGGGGGGGCTAGGCCCTACGAGCAGTACTTC.

This clone was seen just once. V is TRBV3-1 (or the pseudogene TRBV3-2) and J is TRBJ1-2; a weak D match, TRBD1 (5 bases). From germline, CDR1 is LGHDT and CDR2 YNNKEL (reference sequence). Trimming removed 6 bases from V and 7 bases from J, with 12 bases in between. The CDR3 runs 12 residues. CDR3 in DNA: TGTGCCAGCAGAAAAGGGGTCGGTGGCTACACCTTC. Protein: CASRKGVGGYTF.